The 20 T cell receptor beta chains below were found in one sample sequenced in a study of T cell changes during pregnancy in multiple sclerosis. Repertoires were generated with immunoSEQ multiplex PCR, while TCRdb's copy carries only in-frame clones and drops some. Found here are approximately 80,000 clones, roughly 95% of them singletons; the top ten hold 0.65% to 0.75%. The specimen was peripheral blood, collected in the second trimester of pregnancy. These receptors were taken from a female donor in good health, enrolled as a control in a pregnancy study.

CDR3: CASSLDRGADTQYF. In nucleotides, the CDR3 is TGTGCCAGCAGCTTAGACAGGGGGGCAGATACGCAGTATTTT. This rearrangement joins TRBV7-2 to TRBJ2-3; 8 nucleotides agree with TRBD1. The CDR3 totals 14 residues. J was trimmed by 4 bases and V by 1 base; bases with no gene match: 1. Germline CDR1 is SGHTA and CDR2 is FQGNSA.

In its sample, this clone was seen once. This chain joins TRBV6-5 and TRBJ2-1; the match to TRBD2 covers 7 bases. Trimming removed 5 bases from V and 13 bases from J; junction bases left unmatched: 8. The V gene's germline CDR1 is MNHEY and CDR2 SVGAGI. This CDR3 has 12 residues. The CDR3 coding sequence is TGTGCCAGCAGTCGGACTAGGTCCGGCCAGTTCTTC. This translates into CASSRTRSGQFF.

CDR3 loop: CASRRQGISNQPQHF. The CDR3 coding sequence is TGTGCCAGCAGACGTCAGGGTATTAGCAATCAGCCCCAGCATTTT. The gene calls are TRBV6-1 and TRBJ1-5; D is possibly TRBD1 (5 bases). The CDR3 extends over 15 amino acids. V shed 6 bases and J shed 0 bases, with 12 bases lying between them. CDR1 is MNHNS and CDR2 is SASEGT in the germline V gene.

The rearrangement links TRBV7-8 to TRBJ1-1, with D possibly being TRBD1 (6 bases). The CDR3 consists of 13 residues. Trimming took 4 bases from V and 3 from J, leaving 9 bases between them. Germline V CDR1 and CDR2: SGHVS, FQNEAQ. Written as DNA, the CDR3 is TGTGCCAGCAGCTGGGGGCCAGACACTGAAGCTTTCTTT. It yields the protein CASSWGPDTEAFF.

This sequence joins TRBV7-2 and TRBJ1-1, with 9 bases that match TRBD1. V dropped 8 bases and J dropped 3; count of bases not matched to a gene: 4. The CDR3 has 13 amino acids. Germline CDR1 reads SGHTA; CDR2 reads FQGNSA. The CDR3 sequence: CASGTGPHTEAFF. The CDR3 DNA reads as TGTGCCAGCGGGACAGGGCCGCACACTGAAGCTTTCTTT.

The V call is TRBV11-3, the J call TRBJ2-2; D not resolved. CDR3 length: 13 residues. Germline V gives CDR1 SGHNT, CDR2 YENEEA. V lost 5 bases and J lost 7, with 11 bases in between. DNA of the CDR3: TGTGCCAGCAGCCCCTCGAATAGCGGGGAGCTGTTTTTT. Translating it yields CASSPSNSGELFF.

The chain combines TRBV27 with TRBJ1-1; no clear D. The CDR3 runs to 17 residues. The V gene lost 9 bases and the J gene lost 2 bases, with 25 bases spanning the gap. Germline CDR1 and CDR2: MNHEY and SMNVEV (reference sequence). The CDR3 DNA follows: TGTGCCAGACGCGGGAGCGAGAACCACGACTTAAACACTGAAGCTTTCTTT. Translation gives CARRGSENHDLNTEAFF.

The V and J genes are TRBV15 and TRBJ2-5; D perhaps matches TRBD1 (5 bases). From germline, CDR1 is LNHNV and CDR2 YYDKDF (reference sequence). The V end was cut by 0 bases, the J end by 6 bases, with 8 bases between. The CDR3 spans 13 residues. In nucleotides, the CDR3 is TGTGCCACCAGCAGAGATTTGGGGCAGACCCAGTACTTC. Translating it yields CATSRDLGQTQYF.

V is TRBV9 and J is TRBJ1-2; 7 bases map to TRBD1. The CDR3 spans 13 residues. CDR1 is SGDLS and CDR2 is YYNGEE in the germline V gene. V lost 4 bases, J lost 3 bases, and 3 bases stayed unmatched. The DNA of the CDR3 is TGTGCCAGCAGCCCCGGGACAGACTATGGCTACACCTTC. Translating it yields CASSPGTDYGYTF.

V gene TRBV30 combines with J gene TRBJ1-6, with 9 positions matching TRBD1. V was clipped by 6 bases and J by 7 bases; unmatched bases: 1. Germline CDR1 and CDR2: GTSNPN and SVGIG (reference sequence). The CDR3 spans 12 residues. Here the CDR3 reads CACGTGNSPLHF. The CDR3 DNA follows: TGTGCCTGCGGGACAGGGAATTCACCCCTCCACTTT.

V is TRBV10-3 and J is TRBJ1-5; D remains unclear. The ends were cut back, 3 bases at V and 4 bases at J, with 7 bases in the middle. Germline CDR1 is ENHRY and CDR2 is SYGVKD. The CDR3 contains 13 residues. This chain's CDR3 is CAISDSVNQPQHF. As DNA, the CDR3 is TGTGCCATCAGTGATTCGGTTAATCAGCCCCAGCATTTT.

This chain connects TRBV5-1 to TRBJ1-4; 7 nucleotides agree with TRBD1. The CDR3 contains 16 residues. Germline values: CDR1 SGHRS, CDR2 YFSETQ. V lost 4 bases to trimming and J lost 7 bases; unmatched junction nucleotides: 13. The CDR3 is CASSEGQPGFSEKLFF. CDR3 nucleotides: TGCGCCAGCAGCGAGGGACAGCCGGGGTTCAGTGAAAAACTGTTTTTT.

V and J are TRBV9 and TRBJ2-2; D is ambiguous. V was pared by 4 bases and J by 2 bases, with 9 bases between. Per germline, CDR1 SGDLS and CDR2 YYNGEE. There are 14 residues in the CDR3. CDR3 residues: CASSPTINTGELFF. The CDR3 nucleotides read TGTGCCAGCAGCCCCACTATAAACACCGGGGAGCTGTTTTTT.

This clone has only one observation. The J gene is TRBJ1-1, the V gene TRBV9; D call uncertain. Trimming took 0 bases from V and 6 from J, leaving 15 bases between them. The CDR3 extends over 15 amino acids. Germline V gene lookup returns CDR1 SGDLS and CDR2 YYNGEE. CDR3 nucleotide sequence: TGTGCCAGCAGCGTAGTGGAGGGTAAAGCGTCTGAAGCTTTCTTT. Its translation is CASSVVEGKASEAFF.

The V gene is TRBV4-3, the J gene TRBJ1-5; possible D gene TRBD1, 5 bases. This CDR3 spans 15 amino acids. V was clipped by 0 bases and J by 6 bases, with 12 bases between them. Germline assignment: CDR1 LGHNA and CDR2 YSLEER. CDR3 DNA sequence: TGCGCCAGCAGCCAAGATGTAGGGGTAGGTCAGCCCCAGCATTTT. Protein sequence: CASSQDVGVGQPQHF.

The genes are TRBV5-1 and TRBJ2-1, with 7 nucleotides matching TRBD1. This CDR3 is built from 14 residues. The germline V gene encodes CDR1 SGHRS and CDR2 YFSETQ. V dropped 2 bases and J dropped 4; count of bases not matched to a gene: 3. The CDR3 sequence: CASSLGTVYNEQFF. DNA for the CDR3: TGCGCCAGCAGCTTAGGGACAGTTTACAATGAGCAGTTCTTC.

This sequence joins TRBV19 and TRBJ1-5; D possibly corresponds to TRBD1 (6 bases). The germline gives CDR1 LNHDA, CDR2 SQIVND (reference sequence). CDR3 length: 15 residues. Trimming took off 4 bases at V and 16 bases at J, with 26 bases between the two ends. The CDR3 sequence: CASSTTGVRGGNIHF. The DNA of the CDR3 is TGTGCCAGTAGTACGACCGGTGTAAGAGGGGGAAACATCCATTTT. Variable domain in full (rest from reference TRBV19 and TRBJ1-5): DGGITQSPKYLFRKEGQNVTLSCEQNLNHDAMYWYRQDPGQGLRLIYYSQIVNDFQKGDIAEGYSVSREKKESFPLTVTSAQKNPTAFYLCASSTTGVRGGNIHFGDGTRLSIL.

The V and J genes are TRBV6-1 and TRBJ2-4; 8 positions agree with TRBD2. Germline V gene sequence: CDR1 MNHNS, CDR2 SASEGT. V was pared by 0 bases and J by 2 bases, with 9 bases of the junction left unmatched. This CDR3 contains 18 residues. CDR3 in DNA: TGTGCCAGCAGTGAAGCGCGGGGTAGCGGGGTAACCAAAAACATTCAGTACTTC. Translating it yields CASSEARGSGVTKNIQYF.

This rearrangement joins TRBV30 to TRBJ1-4; D gene unclear. The CDR3 runs 11 residues. Trimming cost V 3 bases and J 8 bases, with 7 bases left between them. Germline assignment: CDR1 GTSNPN and CDR2 SVGIG (reference sequence). The CDR3 here is CAWRSGEKLFF. CDR3 bases: TGTGCCTGGAGGTCTGGCGAAAAACTGTTTTTT.

The genes are TRBV7-2 and TRBJ2-3; 8 bases line up with TRBD1. The CDR3 totals 15 residues. Germline CDR1 and CDR2: SGHTA and FQGNSA. J was trimmed by 0 bases and V by 6 bases; bases with no gene match: 5. This chain's CDR3 is CASSPDRGSTDTQYF. CDR3 DNA: TGTGCCAGCAGTCCTGACAGGGGAAGCACAGATACGCAGTATTTT.